This T cell receptor beta chain was identified in a study of shared clonotypes between healthy human individuals. The junction had 4 bases not matched to a gene; V was cut back by 6 bases and J by 0 bases. CDR1 LNHDA and CDR2 SQIVND come from the germline V gene (reference sequence). The CDR3 is 16 residues long. Investigators spread the genomic DNA of each subset evenly over several immunoSEQ plates. Profiling relied on immunoSEQ multiplex PCR, and the TCRdb table lists in-frame clones only, not all of them. The sample yields about 2.4 million clones, 93% seen once. This clone is a singleton in its sample.

The source is a man younger than 35 in good health. Some clones in this sample may be carry-over from other donors' samples. Sequenced: naive CD4+ T cells from PBMCs. Regarding subset: CD45RA+ positively selected. The chain links TRBV19 to TRBJ2-6; 8 bases are a match to TRBD1. CDR3 in DNA: TGTGCCAGTAGGAACAGGGGGGACTCTGGGGCCAACGTCCTGACTTTC. This translates into CASRNRGDSGANVLTF.